The clone carrying this TCR beta chain showed up many times. No antigen is known for it. RNA transcripts served as the template for amplifying TCR beta CDR3 regions. Primed by the HTBI set, a first-round RT-PCR was run on the TCR CDR3. MiXCR, run by TCRdb on the multiplex PCR reads, gives a single entry per CDR3 protein. The sample records 400,000 or so distinct CDR3 sequences, around 15% being singletons. This record belongs to a study of T cells in Graves' hyperthyroidism and ophthalmopathy. The overall study: Specimen type is peripheral blood, collected at initial diagnosis prior to any treatment.

Germline-derived CDR1 and CDR2 are SQVTM and ANQGSEA. The V end lost 0 bases, the J end lost 1 base, and 8 bases lay between the germline ends. This CDR3 region has 14 residues. The study's findings and limits: Ophthalmopathy was model-predicted a median about 7.1 months pre-onset.

The rearrangement uses TRBV29-1 and TRBJ2-3; D not resolved. Sequenced input: blood. The clonotype originates from a man in his forties or fifties with Graves' ophthalmopathy. The CDR3 loop reads CSVEDGYGTDTQYF. As DNA, the CDR3 is TGCAGCGTTGAAGACGGGTATGGCACAGATACGCAGTATTTT.